The 15 T cell receptor beta chains presented below share a single source sample, sequenced in a study of CD8+ T cells in alopecia areata. RNA was extracted and reverse transcribed into cDNA as the sequencing template. Generated by immunoSEQ multiplex PCR, the TCRdb table keeps only in-frame clones and is missing some. The sample holds approximately 200,000 clones; roughly three fifths are singletons and the top ten take over 3%. The treatment here: oral pan-JAK inhibitor, 5-10 mg twice daily. This specimen consisted of CD4+ T cells sorted from blood, obtained at week 4, from a patient treated with tofacitinib. The receptor source for this set is a human donor with alopecia areata.

This clone was detected a few times. This chain connects TRBV5-1 to TRBJ2-3; 7 nucleotides agree with TRBD1. Per the germline V gene, CDR1 is SGHRS and CDR2 is YFSETQ. This CDR3 contains 15 residues. The J segment lost 1 base and the V segment lost 3 bases, leaving 5 bases of the junction unmatched. Here the CDR3 DNA reads TGCGCCAGCAGCTGGGACAGTCAGGGCACAGATACGCAGTATTTT. Translation: CASSWDSQGTDTQYF.

This clone came up once. V gene TRBV5-1 combines with J gene TRBJ2-5; 9 bases line up with TRBD2. Germline CDR1 is SGHRS and CDR2 is YFSETQ. The CDR3 runs to 14 residues. Losses at the gene ends were 4 bases for V and 5 bases for J; bases not matched to a gene: 6. The CDR3 is CASSVGLAGETQYF. CDR3 DNA sequence: TGCGCCAGCAGCGTGGGACTAGCAGGGGAGACCCAGTACTTC. Filled out from reference TRBV5-1 and TRBJ2-5, the complete variable domain reads KAGVTQTPRYLIKTRGQQVTLSCSPISGHRSVSWYQQTPGQGLQFLFEYFSETQRNKGNFPGRFSGRQFSNSRSEMNVSTLELGDSALYLCASSVGLAGETQYFGPGTRLLVL.

The chain couples TRBV30 to TRBJ1-6; 7 bases map to TRBD1. CDR1 and CDR2 from the germline V gene are GTSNPN and SVGIG (reference sequence). The CDR3 contains 14 residues. J lost 9 bases, V lost 3 bases, and 8 bases had no gene match. In DNA, the CDR3 is TGTGCCTGGAGACCTCCGGGACAGAGTTCACCCCTCCACTTT. It yields the protein CAWRPPGQSSPLHF.

This chain connects TRBV29-1 to TRBJ2-5; TRBD1 agrees at 9 bases. Germline CDR1 reads SQVTM; CDR2 reads ANQGSEA. Trimming cost V 5 bases and J 3 bases; bases outside gene matches: 4. The CDR3 loop spans 13 amino acids. CDR3 loop: CSVRDRVEETQYF. In DNA, the CDR3 is TGCAGCGTTCGGGACAGGGTGGAAGAGACCCAGTACTTC.

V usage is TRBV9 and J usage is TRBJ2-6; no firm D call. The CDR3 loop spans 14 amino acids. Germline CDR1 is SGDLS and CDR2 is YYNGEE. Trimming shortened V by 3 bases and J by 4 bases, and 8 bases separated the two germline ends. CDR3 nucleotide sequence: TGTGCCAGCAGCGGACCCCGGGGGGCCAACGTCCTGACTTTC. Encoded protein: CASSGPRGANVLTF.

The chain carries TRBV4-1 and TRBJ1-2, with TRBD1 identical over 7 bases. J lost 4 bases, V lost 4 bases, and 6 bases had no gene match. CDR1 and CDR2 from the germline V gene are MGHRA and YSYEKL. The CDR3 is 14 amino acids. Here the CDR3 DNA reads TGCGCCAGCAGCCCCGGGGACAGAGCCTATGGCTACACCTTC. It is translated as CASSPGDRAYGYTF.

The chain combines TRBV29-1 with TRBJ1-2; D may be TRBD1 (5 bases). Per germline, CDR1 SQVTM and CDR2 ANQGSEA. The CDR3 spans 12 residues. V lost 4 bases to trimming and J lost 8 bases, with 14 bases between them. CDR3 coding DNA: TGCAGCGTTGGGACATCTAGGCTAGGCTACACCTTC. This translates into CSVGTSRLGYTF.

V is TRBV2 and J is TRBJ1-1; unclear D gene. CDR3 length: 13 amino acids. V shed 7 bases and J shed 2 bases, with 11 bases lying between them. Germline lookup yields CDR1 SNHLY and CDR2 FYNNEI. CDR3 coding DNA: TGTGCCAGCAAATTCAACGGAAACACTGAAGCTTTCTTT. As protein: CASKFNGNTEAFF.

This clone was seen a single time. The V call is TRBV29-1, the J call TRBJ1-1; TRBD1 is a possible D gene (5 bases). CDR1 SQVTM and CDR2 ANQGSEA come from the germline V gene. The CDR3 has 14 amino acids. V was pared by 6 bases and J by 1 base, with 15 bases between. The CDR3 nucleotides read TGCAGCGTCCTAGACAGTGGTCGGAACACTGAAGCTTTCTTT. Its protein is CSVLDSGRNTEAFF.

This clone was detected a few times. The chain is built from TRBV29-1 and TRBJ2-1; the D gene is possibly TRBD2 (5 bases). The germline CDR1 and CDR2 sequences are SQVTM and ANQGSEA. The CDR3 contains 13 residues. With 6 bases removed from V and 4 bases from J, the gap between germline ends came to 13 bases. The CDR3 sequence is CSVADGKYNEQFF. CDR3 bases: TGCAGCGTAGCGGACGGAAAATACAATGAGCAGTTCTTC.

This chain links TRBV30 with TRBJ2-6; D is tentatively TRBD1 or TRBD2 (6 bases each). The V end was cut by 4 bases, the J end by 8 bases, with 12 bases between. The CDR3 runs to 13 residues. In germline, CDR1 is GTSNPN, CDR2 SVGIG (reference sequence). The CDR3: CAWTYGGPNVLTF. The DNA for the CDR3 is TGTGCCTGGACCTACGGGGGCCCCAACGTCCTGACTTTC.

V and J are TRBV30 and TRBJ1-2; 8 positions agree with TRBD1. With 5 bases clipped from V and 3 bases from J, the junction kept 5 bases outside the gene matches. The CDR3 contains 13 residues. Germline CDR1 is GTSNPN and CDR2 is SVGIG (reference sequence). CDR3 in amino acids: CAWGQGMDYGYTF. CDR3 DNA: TGTGCCTGGGGACAGGGTATGGACTATGGCTACACCTTC.

The chain employs TRBV7-2 and TRBJ1-5; no clear D gene. The CDR3 sequence is 15 residues long. V lost 4 bases and J 7 bases, leaving 17 bases between the germline ends. CDR1 and CDR2 from the germline V gene are SGHTA and FQGNSA. The chain's CDR3 is CASSWGMGGRQPQHF. The DNA for the CDR3 is TGTGCCAGCAGCTGGGGTATGGGTGGAAGGCAGCCCCAGCATTTT.

The chain has TRBV6-5 and TRBJ2-5; D may match TRBD1 or TRBD2 (5 bases each). CDR1 MNHEY and CDR2 SVGAGI come from the germline V gene. There are 13 residues in the CDR3. V shed 7 bases and J shed 4 bases, with 13 bases lying between them. The CDR3 spells CASTPPGAETQYF. CDR3 bases: TGTGCCAGCACCCCCCCCGGGGCAGAGACCCAGTACTTC.

The CDR3 DNA is TGTGCCTGGGGAACAGGGGGACAGACCCAGTACTTC. Protein product: CAWGTGGQTQYF. The V gene is TRBV30, the J gene TRBJ2-5; TRBD1 matches 8 bases. Germline V gene data show CDR1 as GTSNPN and CDR2 as SVGIG (reference sequence). This CDR3 comprises 12 residues. The trim removed 5 bases at V and 6 bases at J, leaving 5 bases unmatched.